The 26 T cell receptor beta chains given below trace back to one sample, sequenced in a study of blood T cell repertoires in COVID-19. The method was immunoSEQ multiplex PCR; TCRdb's version includes in-frame clones alone and lacks a portion of them. The sample holds approximately 210,000 clones, about 85% seen once. The sequenced sample consisted of peripheral blood. All receptors come from a man in his 60s with COVID-19, enrolled during active disease.

The CDR3 here is CASSFQGATDTQYF. CDR3 bases: TGTGCCAGCAGCTTTCAGGGTGCCACAGATACGCAGTATTTT. This sequence joins TRBV11-3 and TRBJ2-3; possibly TRBD1 for D (5 bases). CDR1 and CDR2 (germline): SGHNT, YENEEA. The CDR3 contains 14 residues. Trimming left V 3 bases short and J 2 bases short, with 9 bases between.

This chain uses TRBV10-1 with TRBJ2-7; D not certain. This CDR3 is 12 amino acids long. Germline assignment: CDR1 WNHNN and CDR2 SYGVQD (reference sequence). Trimming took 8 bases from V and 0 from J, leaving 8 bases between them. The CDR3 is CASSFSSYEQYF. CDR3 nucleotides: TGCGCCAGCTCCTTCAGCTCCTACGAGCAGTACTTC.

The chain joins TRBV6-5 to TRBJ2-1, with 7 bases that match TRBD1. Germline V gene lookup returns CDR1 MNHEY and CDR2 SVGAGI. CDR3 length: 15 amino acids. With 10 bases clipped from V and 7 bases from J, the junction kept 16 bases outside the gene matches. CDR3 sequence: CATIEGAGVRNEQFF. CDR3 DNA sequence: TGTGCCACTATTGAGGGGGCAGGAGTGAGAAATGAGCAGTTCTTC.

The rearrangement joins TRBV7-8 to TRBJ2-2; a weak D match, TRBD2 (7 bases). Germline V CDR1 and CDR2: SGHVS, FQNEAQ. V was clipped by 5 bases and J by 1 base, with 14 bases between them. This CDR3 is built from 16 residues. CDR3 DNA: TGTGCCAGCAGCCACAGGGAGGGAAGGAACACCGGGGAGCTGTTTTTT. This gives the protein CASSHREGRNTGELFF.

The rearrangement joins TRBV6-2 or TRBV6-3 to TRBJ1-6, with 8 positions matching TRBD1. Trimming took 6 bases from V and 7 from J; bases not matched to a gene: 5. The CDR3 runs to 14 residues. In germline, CDR1 is MNHEY, CDR2 SVGEGT. The CDR3 bases are TGTGCCAGCAGCGGACAGGGTGGAAATTCACCCCTCCACTTT. Its protein is CASSGQGGNSPLHF.

The chain has TRBV4-3 and TRBJ1-3; D gene uncertain. Trimming cost V 0 bases and J 0 bases, with 12 bases left between them. The CDR3 length is 17 residues. Per the germline V gene, CDR1 is LGHNA and CDR2 is YSLEER. DNA for the CDR3: TGCGCCAGCAGCCAAGATCTAAACGTTCACTCTGGAAACACCATATATTTT. It yields the protein CASSQDLNVHSGNTIYF.

The chain joins TRBV2 to TRBJ1-1, with a weak D call TRBD1 (6 bases). Between the trimmed V and J ends, which lost 8 bases and 5 bases, there was a span of 15 bases. CDR3 length: 13 amino acids. Germline values: CDR1 SNHLY, CDR2 FYNNEI. The CDR3 loop reads CASGLGQPTEAFF. CDR3 DNA: TGTGCCAGCGGCTTAGGACAGCCGACTGAAGCTTTCTTT.

This clone was observed a handful of times. The gene calls are TRBV5-1 and TRBJ1-4; no clear D gene. Trimming cost V 0 bases and J 8 bases, with 20 bases left between them. Germline V gene sequence: CDR1 SGHRS, CDR2 YFSETQ. This CDR3 spans 17 amino acids. Written as DNA, the CDR3 is TGCGCCAGCAGCTTGGAGGGTTCTTGGACTACGGGGGAAAAACTGTTTTTT. It codes for CASSLEGSWTTGEKLFF.

The CDR3 sequence is CASSWTTGAGGELFF. CDR3 DNA sequence: TGCGCCAGCAGCTGGACCACAGGGGCTGGCGGGGAGCTGTTTTTT. The gene calls are TRBV5-1 and TRBJ2-2; TRBD1 aligns across 7 bases. V shed 3 bases, J shed 7 bases, and the junction held 9 bases outside the gene matches. The CDR3 is 15 residues long. The V gene's germline CDR1 is SGHRS and CDR2 YFSETQ. Complete variable domain (other parts from reference TRBV5-1 and TRBJ2-2): KAGVTQTPRYLIKTRGQQVTLSCSPISGHRSVSWYQQTPGQGLQFLFEYFSETQRNKGNFPGRFSGRQFSNSRSEMNVSTLELGDSALYLCASSWTTGAGGELFFGEGSRLTVL.

This clone has a handful of counts. The CDR3 DNA is TGTGCCAGCAGCGTAGCTGGGAGCACTAATGAAAAACTGTTTTTT. This sequence encodes CASSVAGSTNEKLFF. The J gene is TRBJ1-4, the V gene TRBV9; D unresolved. Trimming left V 0 bases short and J 2 bases short, with 8 bases between. The CDR3 runs to 15 residues. Germline loops: CDR1 SGDLS, CDR2 YYNGEE.

This chain links TRBV10-2 with TRBJ1-5; D gene ambiguous. Germline V gives CDR1 WSHSY, CDR2 SAAADI. The CDR3 spans 15 residues. Trimming removed 9 bases at V and 5 bases at J, with 20 bases between. CDR3 sequence reads: CASPLPPQPDQPQHF. The CDR3 DNA sequence: TGCGCCAGTCCTCTCCCCCCGCAACCGGATCAGCCCCAGCATTTT.

The gene calls are TRBV6-5 and TRBJ2-7; perhaps TRBD1 as D (5 bases). The CDR3 spans 15 residues. Germline CDR1 is MNHEY and CDR2 is SVGAGI. The V and J ends lost 8 bases and 4 bases respectively, with 21 bases between them. CDR3 DNA: TGTGCCAGCGGGGATCAGGGCCCCCCAGGTTACGAGCAGTACTTC. This encodes CASGDQGPPGYEQYF.

J is TRBJ2-2 and V is TRBV6-5; D possibly corresponds to TRBD1 (6 bases). This CDR3 is built from 15 residues. Germline V gene sequence: CDR1 MNHEY, CDR2 SVGAGI. The V gene lost 5 bases and the J gene lost 6 bases, with 16 bases spanning the gap. CDR3 loop: CASSRGTTKSGELFF. In DNA form, the CDR3 reads TGTGCCAGCAGTAGAGGGACAACCAAGTCCGGGGAGCTGTTTTTT.

V usage is TRBV7-8 and J usage is TRBJ2-7; 7 bases agree with TRBD1. Trimming at V came to 6 bases and at J to 3 bases, leaving 11 bases not matched to a gene. There are 15 residues in the CDR3. Germline lookup yields CDR1 SGHVS and CDR2 FQNEAQ. Here the CDR3 reads CASRSNRGRGYEQYF. The CDR3, as DNA: TGTGCCAGCAGATCTAACAGGGGCCGGGGCTACGAGCAGTACTTC.

The chain links TRBV9 to TRBJ1-1; weak D call: TRBD1 (6 bases). V gave up 4 bases and J gave up 8 bases, with 18 bases separating them. Germline V lookup: CDR1 SGDLS, CDR2 YYNGEE. CDR3 length: 14 residues. In DNA, the CDR3 is TGTGCCAGCAGCCCCCGAACAGGGATCGGCGAAGCTTTCTTT. Translated: CASSPRTGIGEAFF. Full variable domain (outside the CDR3, taken from reference TRBV9 and TRBJ1-1): DSGVTQTPKHLITATGQRVTLRCSPRSGDLSVYWYQQSLDQGLQFLIQYYNGEERAKGNILERFSAQQFPDLHSELNLSSLELGDSALYFCASSPRTGIGEAFFGQGTRLTVV.

CDR3 DNA sequence: TGTGCCAGCAATTCTGAAGGGACTAGCGGATTTGTGACCCAGTACTTC. This sequence encodes CASNSEGTSGFVTQYF. The V call is TRBV25-1, the J call TRBJ2-5; 11 nucleotides align to TRBD2. The V gene end was trimmed by 7 bases and the J gene end by 7 bases; junction bases not matched to a gene: 14. Per the germline V gene, CDR1 is MGHDK and CDR2 is SYGVNS. This CDR3 contains 16 residues.

Only a few counts were recorded for this clone. The chain carries TRBV15 and TRBJ1-4, with D uncertain. This CDR3 is 13 amino acids long. V lost 4 bases to trimming and J lost 8 bases, with 11 bases between them. Germline lookup yields CDR1 LNHNV and CDR2 YYDKDF (reference sequence). The CDR3 nucleotides read TGTGCCACCAGCACCAAATCCGAGGAAAAACTGTTTTTT. It yields the protein CATSTKSEEKLFF.

This clone was found a few times. The chain employs TRBV28 and TRBJ2-7; D uncertain. Germline V gene lookup returns CDR1 MDHEN and CDR2 SYDVKM. Trimming left V 10 bases short and J 2 bases short, with 9 bases between. This CDR3 comprises 11 residues. In nucleotides, the CDR3 is TGTGCCACCGGAGCAACCTACGAGCAGTACTTC. As protein: CATGATYEQYF.

The chain combines TRBV6-2 or TRBV6-3 with TRBJ2-7; the D is unclear. This CDR3 region has 12 residues. In germline, CDR1 is MNHEY, CDR2 SVGEGT. V lost 5 bases and J lost 0, with 5 bases in between. CDR3 protein: CASSGLSYEQYF. CDR3 coding DNA: TGTGCCAGCAGTGGGCTCTCCTACGAGCAGTACTTC.

The chain couples TRBV7-9 to TRBJ2-7; TRBD1 matches at 9 bases. The CDR3 is 14 amino acids. The V segment lost 5 bases and the J segment 3 bases; nucleotides outside the gene matches: 5. Germline CDR1 reads SEHNR; CDR2 reads FQNEAQ (reference sequence). CDR3 nucleotides: TGTGCCAGCAGCCCCCGGACAGGGGACTACGAGCAGTACTTC. The encoded protein is CASSPRTGDYEQYF.

This clone was picked up one time. V is TRBV7-2 and J is TRBJ2-1; D not certain. Trimming stripped 5 bases from V and 9 bases from J, with 17 bases between. The V gene's germline CDR1 is SGHTA and CDR2 FQGNSA. The CDR3 covers 14 residues. The CDR3 loop reads CASSPLVMVGEQFF. The CDR3 coding sequence is TGTGCCAGCAGCCCCCTAGTTATGGTCGGTGAGCAGTTCTTC.

The rearrangement joins TRBV6-1 to TRBJ1-2; unclear D gene. Looked up from germline, CDR1 is MNHNS and CDR2 is SASEGT. The ends were cut back, 6 bases at V and 4 bases at J, with 21 bases in the middle. This CDR3 is built from 16 residues. CDR3 amino acids: CASRESLLSGVYGYTF. The CDR3 DNA reads TGTGCCAGCAGAGAATCATTACTTTCGGGTGTCTATGGCTACACCTTC.

This clone has a handful of counts. CDR3 protein: CASSGGSPYEQYF. CDR3 nucleotides: TGTGCCAGCAGTGGGGGGTCTCCCTACGAGCAGTACTTC. This rearrangement joins TRBV28 to TRBJ2-7, with a possible D match to TRBD2 (6 bases). Germline V lookup: CDR1 MDHEN, CDR2 SYDVKM. The germline V and J ends were trimmed by 5 bases and 2 bases, with 10 bases remaining between them. CDR3 length: 13 residues.

This clone was observed a single time. This sample includes further DNA sequences coding for the same CDR3. This chain uses TRBV5-6 with TRBJ1-5; D unresolved. The CDR3 covers 14 residues. CDR1 SGHDT and CDR2 YYEEEE come from the germline V gene. V gave up 0 bases and J gave up 2 bases, with 6 bases separating them. DNA of the CDR3: TGTGCCAGCAGCTTGGGAGGCGGCAATCAGCCCCAGCATTTT. Protein: CASSLGGGNQPQHF.

This clone was counted a few times. The chain carries TRBV11-2 and TRBJ1-1; unclear D gene. Deletions cut 6 bases from V and 2 bases from J, with 13 bases between. The CDR3 is 14 amino acids. Germline V gene lookup returns CDR1 SGHAT and CDR2 FQNNGV. The CDR3 coding sequence is TGTGCCAGCAGTCTCGACATGGTAAACACTGAAGCTTTCTTT. It is translated as CASSLDMVNTEAFF.

About this clone: An end of the junction does not agree with germline; a read error may underlie this. This chain uses TRBV28 with TRBJ2-7; 13 bases agree with TRBD2. Germline V gives CDR1 MDHEN, CDR2 SYDVKM. This CDR3 spans 14 amino acids. The CDR3 coding sequence is TGTGCCAGCAGTTTAGTACTAGCGGGAGGGCCTTCAGAGTTC. Amino acids: CASSLVLAGGPSEF.